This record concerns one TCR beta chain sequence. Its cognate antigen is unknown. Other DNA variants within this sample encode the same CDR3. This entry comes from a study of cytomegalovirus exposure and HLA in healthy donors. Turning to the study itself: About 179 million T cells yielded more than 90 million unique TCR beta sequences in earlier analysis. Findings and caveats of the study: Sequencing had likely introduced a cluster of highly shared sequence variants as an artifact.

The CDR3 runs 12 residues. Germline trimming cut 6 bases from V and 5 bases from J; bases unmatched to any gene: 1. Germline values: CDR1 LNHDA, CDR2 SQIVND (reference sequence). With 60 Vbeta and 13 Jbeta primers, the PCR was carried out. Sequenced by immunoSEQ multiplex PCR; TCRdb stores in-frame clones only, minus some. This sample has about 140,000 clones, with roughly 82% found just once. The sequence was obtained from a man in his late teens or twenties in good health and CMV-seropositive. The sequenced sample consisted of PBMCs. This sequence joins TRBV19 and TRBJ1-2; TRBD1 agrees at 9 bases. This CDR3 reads CASRDRGYGYTF. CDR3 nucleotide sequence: TGTGCCAGTAGGGACAGGGGTTATGGCTACACCTTC.